This is a list of T cell receptor beta chains from one sample in a study of blood T cell repertoires in COVID-19. Method: immunoSEQ multiplex PCR; TCRdb's copy keeps in-frame clones and lacks some. The sample contains more than 250,000 clones, roughly 86% of which appear only once. Sequencing used PBMCs or T cells enriched from blood (not recorded which). Every receptor here comes from a young woman who had recovered from COVID-19. The CDR3 runs from the conserved cysteine through the conserved F or W. A D gene is named only where the DNA matches it firmly. The size field is filled for only some rows; it gives once, few, many or a size class.

abundance: .; v_gene: TRBV2; j_gene: TRBJ1-6; d_gene: .; CDR3aa: CASSEQGFSPLHF; CDR3nt: TGTGCCAGCAGTGAACAGGGTTTCTCACCCCTCCACTTT
abundance: .; v_gene: TRBV6-5; j_gene: TRBJ1-6; d_gene: .; CDR3aa: CASSYWGGTLHF; CDR3nt: TGTGCCAGCAGTTACTGGGGGGGGACCCTCCACTTT
abundance: .; v_gene: TRBV11-2; j_gene: TRBJ2-2; d_gene: TRBD1; CDR3aa: CATRQGVGTGELFF; CDR3nt: TGTGCCACTAGACAGGGCGTGGGCACCGGGGAGCTGTTTTTT
abundance: .; v_gene: TRBV5-1; j_gene: TRBJ1-5; d_gene: TRBD1; CDR3aa: CASRRPPGQAISNQPQHF; CDR3nt: TGCGCCAGCAGACGCCCTCCGGGACAGGCCATTAGCAATCAGCCCCAGCATTTT
abundance: .; v_gene: TRBV5-4; j_gene: TRBJ1-2; d_gene: TRBD1; CDR3aa: CASKPGQADYGYTF; CDR3nt: TGTGCCAGCAAACCGGGACAGGCGGACTATGGCTACACCTTC
abundance: .; v_gene: TRBV2; j_gene: TRBJ1-6; d_gene: .; CDR3aa: CASPSAGGHSPLHF; CDR3nt: TGTGCCAGCCCCTCCGCGGGCGGTCATTCACCCCTCCACTTT
abundance: .; v_gene: TRBV28; j_gene: TRBJ2-7; d_gene: TRBD2; CDR3aa: CASRDSGVEQYF; CDR3nt: TGTGCCAGCAGAGATAGCGGGGTCGAGCAGTACTTC
abundance: .; v_gene: TRBV28; j_gene: TRBJ1-6; d_gene: .; CDR3aa: CASSLGAGPYNSPLHF; CDR3nt: TGTGCCAGCAGTTTAGGCGCGGGGCCTTATAATTCACCCCTCCACTTT
abundance: .; v_gene: TRBV19; j_gene: TRBJ1-4; d_gene: .; CDR3aa: CASSIGGTTDEKLFF; CDR3nt: TGTGCCAGTAGTATAGGGGGGACTACGGATGAAAAACTGTTTTTT
abundance: .; v_gene: TRBV7-3; j_gene: TRBJ2-6; d_gene: TRBD1; CDR3aa: CASSLSHRGLSGANVLTF; CDR3nt: TGTGCCAGCAGCTTGTCGCACAGGGGGCTCTCTGGGGCCAACGTCCTGACTTTC
abundance: .; v_gene: TRBV27; j_gene: TRBJ2-1; d_gene: TRBD2; CDR3aa: CASFPGLPSSYNEQFF; CDR3nt: TGTGCCAGCTTTCCGGGACTACCGAGCTCCTACAATGAGCAGTTCTTC
abundance: .; v_gene: TRBV5-1; j_gene: TRBJ2-1; d_gene: TRBD2; CDR3aa: CASSLVTSGSSNEQFF; CDR3nt: TGCGCCAGCAGCTTGGTTACTAGCGGTTCATCTAATGAGCAGTTCTTC
abundance: .; v_gene: TRBV6-1; j_gene: TRBJ1-1; d_gene: .; CDR3aa: CASSPDRVNTEAFF; CDR3nt: TGTGCCAGCAGTCCGGACAGAGTGAACACTGAAGCTTTCTTT
abundance: few; v_gene: TRBV6-5; j_gene: TRBJ1-5; d_gene: .; CDR3aa: CASTQGTNQPQHF; CDR3nt: TGTGCCAGCACTCAGGGAACTAATCAGCCCCAGCATTTT
abundance: once; v_gene: TRBV6-4; j_gene: TRBJ1-2; d_gene: TRBD1; CDR3aa: CATRPGTASYYGYTF; CDR3nt: TGTGCCACGCGCCCCGGGACAGCAAGCTACTATGGCTACACCTTC
abundance: .; v_gene: TRBV7-3; j_gene: TRBJ1-2; d_gene: .; CDR3aa: CASSGFVLDGTLGYTF; CDR3nt: TGTGCCAGCAGCGGGTTTGTCCTAGACGGGACTTTGGGCTACACCTTC
abundance: .; v_gene: TRBV19; j_gene: TRBJ1-4; d_gene: TRBD1; CDR3aa: CAAGQGPEKLFF; CDR3nt: TGTGCCGCCGGACAGGGACCAGAAAAACTGTTTTTT
abundance: .; v_gene: TRBV5-1; j_gene: TRBJ2-1; d_gene: TRBD2; CDR3aa: CASSLEAGGITEQFF; CDR3nt: TGCGCCAGCAGCTTGGAAGCGGGGGGGATTACTGAGCAGTTCTTC
abundance: .; v_gene: TRBV14; j_gene: TRBJ1-3; d_gene: TRBD1; CDR3aa: CASSRRQGDALRRNTIYF; CDR3nt: TGTGCCAGCAGCCGCAGACAGGGGGACGCTTTGCGTAGAAACACCATATATTTT
abundance: .; v_gene: TRBV27; j_gene: TRBJ2-1; d_gene: .; CDR3aa: CASSFRWSYNEQFF; CDR3nt: TGTGCCAGCAGTTTCAGATGGTCCTACAATGAGCAGTTCTTC
abundance: .; v_gene: TRBV7-2; j_gene: TRBJ1-1; d_gene: .; CDR3aa: CASSLALGRGAEAFF; CDR3nt: TGTGCCAGCAGCTTAGCGTTAGGCAGAGGCGCTGAAGCTTTCTTT